Sequencing of this TCR beta chain was carried out in a study of tumor-infiltrating lymphocytes in primary liver carcinoma. General study points: Tumor-adjacent and tumor-blood pairs overlapped less than tumor region pairs did. Tumor tissue displayed a significantly greater top-250-clone fraction than blood (p = 0.039).

In regard to this clonotype: Its cognate antigen is unknown.

Synthesis of TCR beta cDNA was carried out from 500 ng total RNA with a constant-region primer. Researchers made the TCR beta libraries by running three nested multiplex PCR rounds with slightly modified ARM-PCR. TCRdb used MiXCR to reprocess the multiplex PCR reads, holding one entry per CDR3 protein. The sample contains approximately 330,000 distinct CDR3 sequences, 65% of which appear only once. Unsorted whole blood supplied the blood RNA, and germline DNA was isolated too. The sequenced sample was peripheral blood. This clonotype was sampled from a man in his forties with primary liver carcinoma and hepatitis B virus infection.

CDR3 nucleotide sequence: TGTGCCAGCAGTTTCCGGGAAGTTCCCAGACCTGGATGCGACCGGGGCGGAAACACCATATATTTT. Translating gives CASSFREVPRPGCDRGGNTIYF. This sequence joins TRBV28 and TRBJ1-3; weak D call: TRBD1 (5 bases). CDR1 and CDR2 from the germline V gene are MDHEN and SYDVKM. The CDR3 is made up of 22 amino acids. Trimming stripped 3 bases from V and 4 bases from J, with 34 bases between.